A single sample gave rise to the 9 T cell receptor beta chains below, sequenced in a study of cytomegalovirus exposure and HLA in healthy donors. Clones were sequenced by immunoSEQ multiplex PCR, and TCRdb holds only the in-frame ones, with some missing. The sample contains approximately 170,000 clones, around four fifths of which appear only once. Source material: PBMCs. Source of these receptors: a young man in good health and CMV-seropositive.

The chain is built from TRBV2 and TRBJ2-6; the match to TRBD2 covers 14 bases. With V trimmed by 5 bases and J by 0 bases, 6 bases remained unmatched. The germline V gene has CDR1 SNHLY and CDR2 FYNNEI. This CDR3 contains 19 residues. The CDR3 is CASSPWTSGGTSGANVLTF. DNA for the CDR3: TGTGCCAGCAGTCCATGGACTAGCGGGGGGACCTCTGGGGCCAACGTCCTGACTTTC.

The V call is TRBV9, the J call TRBJ1-3; possible D gene TRBD1, 5 bases. The CDR3 contains 15 residues. The V end was cut by 0 bases, the J end by 4 bases, with 11 bases between. The germline V gene encodes CDR1 SGDLS and CDR2 YYNGEE. The CDR3 loop reads CASSVVGATGNTIYF. CDR3 DNA: TGTGCCAGCAGCGTAGTAGGGGCCACGGGAAACACCATATATTTT.

The chain links TRBV7-9 to TRBJ2-7; 8 bases line up with TRBD2. The CDR3 has 16 residues. CDR1 SEHNR and CDR2 FQNEAQ come from the germline V gene (reference sequence). The J segment lost 6 bases and the V segment lost 5 bases, leaving 15 bases of the junction unmatched. The chain's CDR3 is CASSPRGAGAGREQYF. The CDR3 coding sequence is TGTGCCAGCAGCCCGCGGGGAGCGGGGGCCGGTCGCGAGCAGTACTTC.

This sequence joins TRBV6-4 and TRBJ2-3, with TRBD1 identical over 7 bases. This CDR3 has 14 amino acids. The germline V gene has CDR1 MRHNA and CDR2 SNTAGT. Trimming cost V 2 bases and J 7 bases; bases outside gene matches: 6. CDR3 DNA: TGTGCCAGCAGTGACGAAGGGACAGAAAATACGCAGTATTTT. It codes for CASSDEGTENTQYF.

The chain combines TRBV6-6 with TRBJ2-1; 7 positions match TRBD2. Germline V lookup: CDR1 MNHNY, CDR2 SVGAGI (reference sequence). V lost 4 bases to trimming and J lost 4 bases; unmatched junction nucleotides: 4. This CDR3 is 14 amino acids long. In nucleotides, the CDR3 is TGTGCCAGCAGTTCCAGCGGGGAATACAATGAGCAGTTCTTC. It encodes CASSSSGEYNEQFF.

The genes are TRBV6-9 and TRBJ1-2, with 7 nucleotides matching TRBD1. The germline gives CDR1 MNHGY, CDR2 SVAAGI. The junction had 8 bases not matched to a gene; V was cut back by 3 bases and J by 4 bases. The CDR3 runs 15 residues. In nucleotides, the CDR3 is TGTGCCAGCAGTTACGGCAGGGGACAGATCTATGGCTACACCTTC. Translating gives CASSYGRGQIYGYTF.

The chain has TRBV18 and TRBJ2-1; 15 positions match TRBD2. V dropped 4 bases and J dropped 9; count of bases not matched to a gene: 4. The CDR3 loop spans 15 amino acids. The germline V gene has CDR1 KGHSH and CDR2 LQKENI. The CDR3 protein is CASSRGLAGGLEQFF. In nucleotides, the CDR3 is TGTGCCAGCTCACGGGGACTAGCGGGGGGACTTGAGCAGTTCTTC.

The chain uses TRBV27 and TRBJ2-7, with 7 positions matching TRBD1. With 5 bases clipped from V and 2 bases from J, the junction kept 3 bases outside the gene matches. CDR1 is MNHEY and CDR2 is SMNVEV in the germline V gene (reference sequence). The CDR3 sequence is 13 residues long. CDR3 loop: CASSVTGAYEQYF. The CDR3, as DNA: TGTGCCAGCAGTGTTACAGGGGCCTACGAGCAGTACTTC.

The V and J genes are TRBV27 and TRBJ1-1, with a tentative D call TRBD1 (5 bases). V lost 5 bases, J lost 4 bases, and 11 bases lay in between. From germline, CDR1 is MNHEY and CDR2 SMNVEV (reference sequence). There are 13 residues in the CDR3. CDR3 in amino acids: CASSRAGGTEAFF. CDR3 nucleotide sequence: TGTGCCAGCAGTCGGGCCGGGGGCACTGAAGCTTTCTTT.